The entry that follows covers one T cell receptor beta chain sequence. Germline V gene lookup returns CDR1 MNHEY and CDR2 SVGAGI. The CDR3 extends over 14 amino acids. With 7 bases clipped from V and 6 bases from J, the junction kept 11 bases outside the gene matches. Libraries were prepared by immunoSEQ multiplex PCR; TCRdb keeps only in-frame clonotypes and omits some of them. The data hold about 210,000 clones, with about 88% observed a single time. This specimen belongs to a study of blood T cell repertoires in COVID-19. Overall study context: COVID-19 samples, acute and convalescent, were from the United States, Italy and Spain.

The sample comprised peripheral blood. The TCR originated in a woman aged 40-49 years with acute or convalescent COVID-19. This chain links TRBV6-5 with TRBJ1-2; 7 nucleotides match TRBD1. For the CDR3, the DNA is TGTGCCAGCACCCCCTCGACAGGGAGGAATGGCTACACCTTC. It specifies CASTPSTGRNGYTF.